Following are 21 T cell receptor beta chains from one sample sequenced in a study of T cells in Graves' hyperthyroidism and ophthalmopathy (dated by TCRdb to between 2017 and 2020). Libraries were constructed by multiplex PCR. The sequencer was an Illumina HiSeq 2000. TCR beta CDR3 regions were amplified from RNA transcripts. The first round of RT-PCR for the TCR CDR3 was performed with the HTBI primer set and the Qiagen OneStep RT-PCR kit. The public reads were run again by TCRdb, first through fastp at Q25 and then through MiXCR, and only productive beta chains were kept. Each entry is one CDR3 protein sequence, shown with its most common DNA and genes. This sample holds about 250,000 distinct CDR3 sequences; more than 20% were observed only once. Approximately 32% of the sample is held by the ten biggest clonotypes. The specimen sequenced was blood. Every receptor here comes from a woman aged 40 to 55 with Graves' ophthalmopathy.

In regard to this clonotype: The germline gene is not matched at one end of the junction; a read error may be the cause. V gene TRBV10-2 combines with J gene TRBJ2-7; 9 bases fit TRBD1. The CDR3 has 16 residues. Germline V CDR1 and CDR2: WSHSY, SAAADI. In nucleotides, the CDR3 is TGCGCCAGCAGTGAGCGGACAGGGGTCCTCCTGGGGGAGCGGTACTTC. Protein product: CASSERTGVLLGERYF.

This sequence joins TRBV5-1 and TRBJ2-7, with 10 positions matching TRBD2. The junction had 10 bases not matched to a gene; V was cut back by 0 bases and J by 7 bases. Per germline, CDR1 SGHRS and CDR2 YFSETQ. The CDR3 length is 16 residues. The CDR3 here is CASSLDAAGGPSEQYF. Here the CDR3 DNA reads TGCGCCAGCAGCTTGGATGCAGCGGGAGGGCCTTCTGAGCAGTACTTC.

This clonotype was counted many times. The CDR3, as DNA: TGCGCCAGCAGCTTGGCCGCGACAGGGGATGGCTACACCTTC. Translating it yields CASSLAATGDGYTF. This chain connects TRBV5-1 to TRBJ1-2, with TRBD1 matching 8 bases. V trimming: 0 bases; J trimming: 6 bases; junction bases outside the gene matches: 4. The germline V gene has CDR1 SGHRS and CDR2 YFSETQ. This CDR3 contains 14 residues.

The CDR3, as DNA: TGTGCTAGTGGTTTGGTATTGCGAAATTCTAACTATGGCTACACCTTC. Amino acid sequence: CASGLVLRNSNYGYTF. The chain couples TRBV12-5 to TRBJ1-2; the D is unclear. The CDR3 length is 16 residues. The germline gives CDR1 LGHNT, CDR2 FRNRAP. V lost 0 bases to trimming and J lost 0 bases, with 11 bases between them. Based on the CDR3 plus reference TRBV12-5 and TRBJ1-2, the full variable domain is DARVTQTPRHKVTEMGQEVTMRCQPILGHNTVFWYRQTMMQGLELLAYFRNRAPLDDSGMPKDRFSAEMPDATLATLKIQPSEPRDSAVYFCASGLVLRNSNYGYTFGSGTRLTVV.

This clonotype was counted at least ten times. The chain recombines TRBV5-1 with TRBJ2-7, with D perhaps being TRBD1 or TRBD2 (5 bases each). There are 14 residues in the CDR3. CDR1 is SGHRS and CDR2 is YFSETQ in the germline V gene. V lost 3 bases and J lost 2, with 12 bases in between. This CDR3 reads CASSSGTATYEQYF. CDR3 nucleotides: TGCGCCAGCAGCTCAGGGACGGCGACCTACGAGCAGTACTTC.

This clonotype showed up many times. The V call is TRBV2, the J call TRBJ2-5; 10 bases fit TRBD1. V trimming: 6 bases; J trimming: 5 bases; junction bases outside the gene matches: 9. Germline V gene sequence: CDR1 SNHLY, CDR2 FYNNEI. The CDR3 is 15 amino acids. CDR3 coding DNA: TGTGCCAGCAGCCATGACAGGGGGCGCTTGGAGACCCAGTACTTC. Translating it yields CASSHDRGRLETQYF.

The sample holds many counts of this clonotype. V is TRBV29-1 and J is TRBJ2-5; 10 bases are a match to TRBD1. The germline gives CDR1 SQVTM, CDR2 ANQGSEA. This CDR3 contains 14 residues. Trimming took 0 bases from V and 12 from J; bases not matched to a gene: 10. Here the CDR3 DNA reads TGCAGCGTTGAAGATAGGGACAGGGGAATCCCGAAGTACTTC. It yields the protein CSVEDRDRGIPKYF. The whole variable domain, filled in from reference TRBV29-1 and TRBJ2-5, reads SAVISQKPSRDICQRGTSLTIQCQVDSQVTMMFWYRQQPGQSLTLIATANQGSEATYESGFVIDKFPISRPNLTFSTLTVSNMSPEDSSIYLCSVEDRDRGIPKYFGPGTRLLVL.

There are many counts of this clonotype. The chain is built from TRBV6-1 and TRBJ2-5; 9 positions match TRBD1. This CDR3 is built from 12 residues. Germline V CDR1 and CDR2: MNHNS, SASEGT. V shed 11 bases, J shed 4 bases, and the junction held 5 bases outside the gene matches. CDR3: CAGQGIGETQYF. The CDR3 bases are TGTGCCGGACAGGGGATTGGAGAGACCCAGTACTTC.

The sample holds one count of this clonotype. The rearrangement joins TRBV6-2 or TRBV6-3 to TRBJ2-2; no firm D call. V lost 3 bases to trimming and J lost 4 bases, with 9 bases between them. Germline CDR1 MNHEY, CDR2 SVGEGT. This CDR3 is built from 14 residues. This CDR3 is CASSYHSSTGELFF. The CDR3, as DNA: TGTGCCAGCAGTTATCACAGCAGCACCGGGGAGCTGTTTTTT.

Many counts were recorded for this clonotype. The chain uses TRBV25-1 and TRBJ2-7, with D maybe TRBD1 (6 bases). V was cut by 4 bases and J by 4 bases, with 14 bases left in between. The V gene's germline CDR1 is MGHDK and CDR2 SYGVNS. The CDR3 is made up of 14 amino acids. The CDR3 DNA is TGTGCCAGCAGTGCCCCCGGACAGTTATACGAGCAGTACTTC. Translating gives CASSAPGQLYEQYF.

This clonotype has at least ten counts. This chain uses TRBV20-1 with TRBJ2-7; 12 positions match TRBD2. The CDR3 is made up of 14 amino acids. V shed 8 bases, J shed 1 base, and the junction held 6 bases outside the gene matches. Germline CDR1 is DFQATT and CDR2 is SNEGSKA (reference sequence). DNA of the CDR3: TGCAGTTCCGGACTAGCGGGAAGGTCCTACGAGCAGTACTTC. This translates into CSSGLAGRSYEQYF.

On this clonotype: A much larger clone lies a single base off, so this may be a read error. The CDR3 region is CVSSQAQGRAGGEQYF. CDR3 sequence (DNA): TGTGTCAGCAGCCAAGCTCAAGGCAGGGCGGGGGGCGAGCAGTACTTC. The V call is TRBV4-2, the J call TRBJ2-7; 8 bases line up with TRBD2. Germline values: CDR1 LGHNA, CDR2 YNFKEQ. The CDR3 is 16 amino acids.

This clonotype has ten or more counts. The rearrangement uses TRBV6-5 and TRBJ2-6; 8 bases line up with TRBD1. The ends lost 3 bases at V and 1 base at J; junction bases unmatched: 5. Germline CDR1 reads MNHEY; CDR2 reads SVGAGI. The CDR3 runs to 17 residues. CDR3 sequence (DNA): TGTGCCAGCAGTTATGGACAGGGAATTTCTGGGGCCAACGTCCTGACTTTC. Its protein is CASSYGQGISGANVLTF.

The rearrangement links TRBV5-1 to TRBJ1-1; tentative D call: TRBD1 (5 bases). V dropped 4 bases and J dropped 6 bases, with 13 bases sitting between them. CDR3 length equals 13 residues. Germline values: CDR1 SGHRS, CDR2 YFSETQ. In DNA form, the CDR3 reads TGCGCCAGCAGCACGGACGGGGGGGCTGAAGCTTTCTTT. It codes for CASSTDGGAEAFF.

This clonotype was seen at least ten times. This chain uses TRBV11-2 with TRBJ2-5; 15 nucleotides line up with TRBD2. The germline CDR1 and CDR2 sequences are SGHAT and FQNNGV. The length of the CDR3 is 16 residues. The junction had 8 bases not matched to a gene; V was cut back by 6 bases and J by 6 bases. CDR3 sequence (DNA): TGTGCCAGCAGGGAATCGGGGACTAGCGGGAGGAAGACCCAGTACTTC. This codes for CASRESGTSGRKTQYF.

V gene TRBV7-2 combines with J gene TRBJ2-5; D might be TRBD1 or TRBD2, each matching 5 bases. CDR1 and CDR2 from the germline V gene are SGHTA and FQGNSA. V was pared by 5 bases and J by 5 bases, with 15 bases between. CDR3 length: 14 amino acids. The CDR3 protein is CASSKGGGAETQYF. The DNA for the CDR3 is TGTGCCAGCAGCAAAGGTGGGGGAGCCGAGACCCAGTACTTC.

Many counts were recorded for this clonotype. The genes are TRBV6-2 or TRBV6-3 and TRBJ2-4; TRBD1 or TRBD2 may be the D gene (5 bases each). V was clipped by 6 bases and J by 2 bases, with 11 bases between them. This CDR3 is built from 14 residues. Germline V gene data show CDR1 as MNHEY and CDR2 as SVGEGT. The CDR3 here is CASSLGVSKNIQYF. The CDR3 region has the DNA TGTGCCAGCAGCCTGGGGGTTTCCAAAAACATTCAGTACTTC.

This clonotype was observed many times. This rearrangement joins TRBV6-5 to TRBJ2-7; 9 bases are shared with TRBD2. V lost 6 bases to trimming and J lost 7 bases; unmatched junction nucleotides: 13. CDR1 and CDR2 (germline): MNHEY, SVGAGI. This CDR3 comprises 15 residues. CDR3: CASRAYTSGLGEQYF. The CDR3 nucleotides are TGTGCCAGCAGGGCTTACACTAGCGGGTTGGGAGAGCAGTACTTC.

This clonotype was detected many times. The chain is built from TRBV19 and TRBJ2-5, with D tentatively TRBD1 (5 bases). V lost 5 bases and J lost 4, with 8 bases in between. The CDR3 covers 12 residues. Germline V gene data show CDR1 as LNHDA and CDR2 as SQIVND (reference sequence). DNA of the CDR3: TGTGCCAGTAGTGGGCAGGGAGAGACCCAGTACTTC. It encodes CASSGQGETQYF.

This clonotype was picked up many times. This chain links TRBV28 with TRBJ1-1; D is ambiguous. Germline-derived CDR1 and CDR2 are MDHEN and SYDVKM. The V and J ends lost 2 bases and 6 bases respectively, with 13 bases between them. CDR3 length: 14 amino acids. CDR3 bases: TGTGCCAGCAGTTTAATTTCCCCCGGCGCTGAAGCTTTCTTT. It yields the protein CASSLISPGAEAFF.

In its sample, this clonotype was seen many times. V usage is TRBV6-5 and J usage is TRBJ2-2, with unresolved D. Germline CDR1 reads MNHEY; CDR2 reads SVGAGI. CDR3 length equals 13 residues. Between the trimmed V and J ends, which lost 4 bases and 5 bases, there was a span of 8 bases. CDR3 amino acids: CASSFTQTGELFF. The CDR3 coding sequence is TGTGCCAGCAGTTTCACTCAAACCGGGGAGCTGTTTTTT.